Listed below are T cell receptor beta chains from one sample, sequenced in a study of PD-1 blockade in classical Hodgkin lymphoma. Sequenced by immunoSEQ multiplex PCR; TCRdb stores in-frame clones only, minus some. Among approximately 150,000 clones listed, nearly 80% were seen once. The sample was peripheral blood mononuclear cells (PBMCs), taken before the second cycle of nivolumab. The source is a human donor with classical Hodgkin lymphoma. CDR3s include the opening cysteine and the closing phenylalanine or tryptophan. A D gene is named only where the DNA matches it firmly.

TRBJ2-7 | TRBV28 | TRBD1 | CASRPFRDRGGEQYF
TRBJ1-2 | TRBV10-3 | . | CAISPQGPHGYTF
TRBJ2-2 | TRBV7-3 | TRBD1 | CASTPAGGEGTGELFF
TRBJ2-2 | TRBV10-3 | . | CAISELVGGTGELFF
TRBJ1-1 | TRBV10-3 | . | CAISDIRGTGGTEAFF
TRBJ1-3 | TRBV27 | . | CASSLGRSSGNTIYF
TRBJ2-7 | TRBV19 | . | CASSSSGRTSGRNEQYF
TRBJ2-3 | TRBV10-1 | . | CASSKSRNVRVPDTQYF
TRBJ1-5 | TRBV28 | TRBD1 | CASSLFWQGGNQPQHF
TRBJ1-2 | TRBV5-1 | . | CASSLPGPGYGYTF
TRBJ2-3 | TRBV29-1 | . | CSVGWDTQYF
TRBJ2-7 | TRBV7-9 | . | CASSKPLGAGTDEQYF
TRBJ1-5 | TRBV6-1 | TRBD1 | CASSESIAGGSNQPQHF
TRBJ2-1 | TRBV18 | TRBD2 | CASSPGLAGDEQFF
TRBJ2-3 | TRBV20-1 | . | CSARIGDTQYF
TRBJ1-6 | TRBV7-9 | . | CASSLGTKRPLHF
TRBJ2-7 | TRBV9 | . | CASSVRDAYYEQYF
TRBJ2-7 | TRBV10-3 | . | CAISGDEYEQYF
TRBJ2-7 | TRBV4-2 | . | CASSQNGLGYEQYF
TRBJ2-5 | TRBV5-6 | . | CASSFGTRAQYF
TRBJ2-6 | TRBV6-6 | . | CASSYSPGGANVLTF
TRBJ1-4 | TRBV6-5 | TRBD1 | CASSYSGQGRSEKLFF
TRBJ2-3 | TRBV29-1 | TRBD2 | CSVRTSGGDTQYF
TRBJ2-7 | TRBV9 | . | CASSPLGASYEQYF